A single sample gave rise to the 12 T cell receptor beta chains below, sequenced in a study of cytomegalovirus exposure and HLA in healthy donors. PCR primers comprised 60 Vbeta and 13 Jbeta primers. This table comes from immunoSEQ multiplex PCR, and its TCRdb copy is limited to in-frame clones, with some not included. The sample lists around 120,000 clones, about 79% seen once, with around 4.4% in the top ten. Sequencing was carried out using PBMCs. Every receptor here comes from a man aged 25-40 years in good health and CMV-seropositive.

J is TRBJ2-7 and V is TRBV5-1, with 7 bases fitting TRBD2. Germline V gene lookup returns CDR1 SGHRS and CDR2 YFSETQ. The CDR3 covers 15 residues. Unmatched junction bases numbered 9, after V lost 0 bases and J lost 6 bases. DNA for the CDR3: TGCGCCAGCAGCTTGGGGCTTAGGCGGGAGTTCGAGCAGTACTTC. Residues: CASSLGLRREFEQYF.

The V call is TRBV12-5, the J call TRBJ2-7, with 7 nucleotides matching TRBD1. The CDR3 consists of 17 residues. Per the germline V gene, CDR1 is LGHNT and CDR2 is FRNRAP. Trimming removed 2 bases from V and 0 bases from J; junction bases left unmatched: 10. The CDR3: CASGLRGQGPRSYEQYF. Here the CDR3 DNA reads TGTGCTAGTGGTTTGAGGGGGCAAGGGCCCCGCTCCTACGAGCAGTACTTC.

Notes on this clone: One end of the junction varies from germline; a read error may be responsible. The gene calls are TRBV7-9 and TRBJ2-7, with 7 bases lining up with TRBD1. In germline, CDR1 is SEHNR, CDR2 FQNEAQ (reference sequence). The CDR3 runs to 13 residues. CDR3 loop: CSSSLEGGAEQYF. The CDR3 DNA reads as TGTTCCAGCAGCTTAGAAGGGGGCGCCGAGCAGTACTTC.

This clone has just a few counts. The chain uses TRBV7-2 and TRBJ1-1; D remains unclear. The germline V and J ends were trimmed by 1 base and 2 bases, with 8 bases remaining between them. Germline V gives CDR1 SGHTA, CDR2 FQGNSA. The CDR3 has 14 residues. Here the CDR3 reads CASSLVPLNTEAFF. The CDR3 DNA is TGTGCCAGCAGCTTAGTTCCCCTAAACACTGAAGCTTTCTTT. Using reference TRBV7-2 and TRBJ1-1 for the parts outside the CDR3, the full variable domain is GAGVSQSPSNKVTEKGKDVELRCDPISGHTALYWYRQSLGQGLEFLIYFQGNSAPDKSGLPSDRFSAERTGGSVSTLTIQRTQQEDSAVYLCASSLVPLNTEAFFGQGTRLTVV.

V and J are TRBV30 and TRBJ2-1, with D maybe TRBD1 (5 bases). The germline CDR1 and CDR2 sequences are GTSNPN and SVGIG (reference sequence). There are 13 residues in the CDR3. V lost 2 bases and J lost 6, with 11 bases in between. CDR3 region: CAWSLGQSNEQFF. The CDR3 coding sequence is TGTGCCTGGAGTCTGGGGCAATCCAATGAGCAGTTCTTC.

The chain couples TRBV5-1 to TRBJ2-5; a possible D gene is TRBD2 (6 bases). The length of the CDR3 is 16 residues. V lost 0 bases and J 5 bases, leaving 17 bases between the germline ends. Germline V gives CDR1 SGHRS, CDR2 YFSETQ. CDR3 bases: TGCGCCAGCAGCTTGGCGCGGGGTACTCCGATCGAGACCCAGTACTTC. Translated, it gives CASSLARGTPIETQYF.

This chain connects TRBV11-2 to TRBJ2-5; 8 positions agree with TRBD1. V trimming: 6 bases; J trimming: 5 bases; junction bases outside the gene matches: 11. Per the germline V gene, CDR1 is SGHAT and CDR2 is FQNNGV. This CDR3 has 15 amino acids. The CDR3: CASRSGTGLYETQYF. As DNA, the CDR3 is TGTGCCAGCAGATCGGGGACAGGCCTGTATGAGACCCAGTACTTC.

The chain combines TRBV28 with TRBJ1-2; 7 positions match TRBD1. There are 13 residues in the CDR3. With 3 bases clipped from V and 6 bases from J, the junction kept 4 bases outside the gene matches. Germline CDR1 MDHEN, CDR2 SYDVKM. CDR3 nucleotides: TGTGCCAGCAGTTTTTTTGACAGGGATGGCTACACCTTC. Translated: CASSFFDRDGYTF.

This clone was picked up one time. The J gene is TRBJ2-5, the V gene TRBV4-3, with TRBD2 identical over 11 bases. From germline, CDR1 is LGHNA and CDR2 YSLEER. The CDR3 is 18 amino acids. V lost 4 bases and J lost 2; bases outside the gene matches: 12. The CDR3: CASSLGSLAGGLQETQYF. CDR3 in DNA: TGCGCCAGCAGCCTAGGGAGTCTAGCGGGAGGCCTACAAGAGACCCAGTACTTC.

The chain couples TRBV13 to TRBJ2-1, with D hard to call. The V end lost 4 bases, the J end lost 3 bases, and 16 bases lay between the germline ends. Germline V gene sequence: CDR1 PRHDT, CDR2 FYEKMQ (reference sequence). This CDR3 is 16 amino acids long. The CDR3 spells CASSSRLGNYYNEQFF. In DNA, the CDR3 is TGTGCCAGCAGCTCCCGATTAGGTAACTACTACAATGAGCAGTTCTTC.

Here the CDR3 reads CAVDEVFYGYTF. The CDR3 bases are TGTGCCGTAGATGAGGTATTCTATGGCTACACCTTC. This chain connects TRBV28 to TRBJ1-2, with D unresolved. This CDR3 is built from 12 residues. The ends were cut back, 11 bases at V and 4 bases at J, with 14 bases in the middle. CDR1 MDHEN and CDR2 SYDVKM come from the germline V gene.

The chain carries TRBV9 and TRBJ1-6; D is possibly TRBD1 (5 bases). The CDR3 has 17 amino acids. Trimming took off 3 bases at V and 4 bases at J, with 17 bases between the two ends. The germline CDR1 and CDR2 sequences are SGDLS and YYNGEE. In DNA, the CDR3 is TGTGCCAGCAGCGCGACAGCCGGGCGATTTTATAATTCACCCCTCCACTTT. This codes for CASSATAGRFYNSPLHF.